This T cell receptor beta chain originates from a study of OX40 agonist ivuxolimab in advanced cancers. Study-level information: Patients with prior anti-PD-1, anti-PD-L1 or anti-CTLA-4 therapy were eligible; less than 50% had some.

Germline values: CDR1 SGHAT, CDR2 FQNNGV. The CDR3 covers 18 residues. V lost 4 bases, J lost 3 bases, and 15 bases stayed unmatched. Study findings and constraints: Also showing low normalized T-cell clonal expansion were some of the nonresponders.

Sequencing was performed with immunoSEQ multiplex PCR; in TCRdb, only in-frame clones are kept and a portion is missing. The profile covers more than 65,000 clones, with 89% appearing a single time and around 0.38% taken by the ten largest. Worth noting for this clone: Its antigen is unknown.

The receptor was derived from an adult with an advanced solid tumor such as melanoma, head and neck, liver or kidney cancer. The material was CD4+ or CD8+ T cells sorted from blood, obtained in a trial of the OX40 agonist ivuxolimab. The chain has TRBV11-2 and TRBJ1-2; 9 bases are a match to TRBD1. This chain's CDR3 is CASSSLAPRDREDYGYTF. The DNA of the CDR3 is TGTGCCAGCAGCTCCCTAGCGCCAAGGGACAGGGAAGACTATGGCTACACCTTC. Variable domain in full (rest from reference TRBV11-2 and TRBJ1-2): EAGVAQSPRYKIIEKRQSVAFWCNPISGHATLYWYQQILGQGPKLLIQFQNNGVVDDSQLPKDRFSAERLKGVDSTLKIQPAKLEDSAVYLCASSSLAPRDREDYGYTFGSGTRLTVV.